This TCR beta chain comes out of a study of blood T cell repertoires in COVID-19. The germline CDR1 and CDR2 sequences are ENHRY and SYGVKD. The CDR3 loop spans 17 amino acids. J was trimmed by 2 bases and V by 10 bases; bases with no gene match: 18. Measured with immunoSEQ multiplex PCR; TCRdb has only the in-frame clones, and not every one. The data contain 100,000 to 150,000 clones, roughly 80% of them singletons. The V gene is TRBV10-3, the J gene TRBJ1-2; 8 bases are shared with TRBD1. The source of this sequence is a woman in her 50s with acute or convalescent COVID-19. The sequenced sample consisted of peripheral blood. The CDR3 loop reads CATSRVRAQGANYGYTF. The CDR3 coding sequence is TGTGCCACCTCCCGGGTCCGGGCCCAGGGGGCGAACTATGGCTACACCTTC.